This paragraph covers one T cell receptor beta chain sequence. Antigen unknown. In TCRdb, the 5' RACE reads were re-called with MiXCR into one record per CDR3 protein. This sample has more than 1.5 million distinct CDR3 sequences, with about 31% found just once. Donors uniformly comprised healthy Caucasians. This entry belongs to a study of identical twins. General observations from the study: Abundant beta clonotypes from cord blood had fewer insertions, unlike memory repertoires, which showed none.

This clonotype originated in a newborn girl in good health. Material: cord blood.

The CDR3 DNA reads as TGTGCCAGCGGCGGATCGGACAGGGCCTACGAGCAGTACTTC. Protein: CASGGSDRAYEQYF. This chain connects TRBV12-3 or TRBV12-4 to TRBJ2-7; 8 bases fit TRBD1. Trimming removed 8 bases from V and 2 bases from J; junction bases left unmatched: 8. The CDR3 length is 14 residues.